The 23 T cell receptor beta chains given below trace back to one sample, sequenced in a study of cytomegalovirus exposure and HLA in healthy donors. The PCR ran on 60 Vbeta and 13 Jbeta primers. Data came from immunoSEQ multiplex PCR; TCRdb stores just in-frame clones and leaves some out. In the table there are over 200,000 clones, 82% of which are singletons. The specimen sequenced was PBMCs. The receptor set was obtained from a man in his forties in good health and CMV-seropositive.

This clone was seen more than once but under ten times. The chain uses TRBV29-1 and TRBJ1-1, with D possibly matching TRBD1 (6 bases). V lost 7 bases and J 0 bases, leaving 18 bases between the germline ends. The CDR3 spans 15 residues. Germline lookup yields CDR1 SQVTM and CDR2 ANQGSEA. The CDR3 DNA is TGCAGCGCCTCACCGGTACAGGGATTGAACACTGAAGCTTTCTTT. Translating it yields CSASPVQGLNTEAFF.

This clone was detected only once. This chain links TRBV5-1 with TRBJ1-2; TRBD1 might be the D (6 bases). The ends were cut back, 3 bases at V and 8 bases at J, with 20 bases in the middle. This CDR3 spans 15 amino acids. The germline V gene has CDR1 SGHRS and CDR2 YFSETQ. The CDR3 here is CASSSTPGHDRGYTF. The CDR3 DNA is TGCGCCAGCAGCTCCACACCGGGACACGATCGCGGCTACACCTTC.

The chain employs TRBV5-1 and TRBJ1-3; no clear D. V lost 0 bases, J lost 0 bases, and 10 bases lay in between. The CDR3 has 16 amino acids. CDR1 and CDR2 from the germline V gene are SGHRS and YFSETQ. This CDR3 is CASSLGAPISGNTIYF. The DNA for the CDR3 is TGCGCCAGCAGCTTGGGGGCGCCTATCTCTGGAAACACCATATATTTT.

This clone has only a few counts. J is TRBJ2-1 and V is TRBV6-4, with TRBD2 identical over 11 bases. The CDR3 loop spans 16 amino acids. The V segment lost 0 bases and the J segment 10 bases; nucleotides outside the gene matches: 8. From germline, CDR1 is MRHNA and CDR2 SNTAGT. This chain's CDR3 is CASSDSVAGGPQEQFF. DNA for the CDR3: TGTGCCAGCAGTGACTCGGTAGCGGGAGGGCCTCAGGAGCAGTTCTTC.

The J gene is TRBJ2-1, the V gene TRBV10-2; 13 nucleotides agree with TRBD2. Germline lookup yields CDR1 WSHSY and CDR2 SAAADI. The CDR3 extends over 16 amino acids. With V trimmed by 9 bases and J by 2 bases, 7 bases remained unmatched. The CDR3 is CARGTSGKRTYNEQFF. The CDR3 bases are TGCGCCAGAGGGACTAGCGGGAAGAGGACCTACAATGAGCAGTTCTTC.

As regards this clone: The sample has other DNA sequences that encode this CDR3 too. The gene calls are TRBV18 and TRBJ1-2; 7 bases match TRBD1. CDR1 is KGHSH and CDR2 is LQKENI in the germline V gene. The J segment lost 6 bases and the V segment lost 2 bases, leaving 3 bases of the junction unmatched. This CDR3 has 13 residues. The CDR3 DNA follows: TGTGCCAGCTCACCAGACAGGGTGGATGGCTACACCTTC. Amino acids: CASSPDRVDGYTF.

The chain carries TRBV7-8 and TRBJ2-5, with TRBD2 matching over 10 bases. CDR1 and CDR2 (germline): SGHVS, FQNEAQ. The V and J ends lost 5 bases and 2 bases, in that order; junction bases with no gene match: 8. This CDR3 has 16 residues. DNA for the CDR3: TGTGCCAGCAGCCAGGGGACAGCGGGAGGGCAAGAGACCCAGTACTTC. Amino acids: CASSQGTAGGQETQYF.

The V call is TRBV7-2, the J call TRBJ2-6; D is uncertain. The germline CDR1 and CDR2 sequences are SGHTA and FQGNSA. Deletions cut 4 bases from V and 4 bases from J, with 11 bases between. The CDR3 runs 15 residues. The CDR3 nucleotides are TGTGCCAGCAGCTGGAGTGCATCAGGGGCCAACGTCCTGACTTTC. Translating gives CASSWSASGANVLTF. Full variable domain (remainder filled in from reference TRBV7-2 and TRBJ2-6): GAGVSQSPSNKVTEKGKDVELRCDPISGHTALYWYRQSLGQGLEFLIYFQGNSAPDKSGLPSDRFSAERTGGSVSTLTIQRTQQEDSAVYLCASSWSASGANVLTFGAGSRLTVL.

V is TRBV27 and J is TRBJ2-3, with D possibly being TRBD1 (6 bases). This CDR3 comprises 14 residues. Germline V gene lookup returns CDR1 MNHEY and CDR2 SMNVEV (reference sequence). V was cut by 6 bases and J by 2 bases, with 12 bases left in between. CDR3 coding DNA: TGTGCCAGCAGCTCTGGACAGACCACAGATACGCAGTATTTT. As protein: CASSSGQTTDTQYF.

The rearrangement links TRBV27 to TRBJ2-2; 10 positions agree with TRBD2. CDR1 is MNHEY and CDR2 is SMNVEV in the germline V gene (reference sequence). This CDR3 contains 18 residues. V lost 5 bases, J lost 5 bases, and 14 bases stayed unmatched. The CDR3 DNA follows: TGTGCCAGCAGTGCTCATCTTAGCGGGAGGCCCTTAACCGGGGAGCTGTTTTTT. This codes for CASSAHLSGRPLTGELFF.

The chain joins TRBV5-1 to TRBJ2-7; the D gene is possibly TRBD2 (6 bases). CDR3 length: 14 residues. With 0 bases removed from V and 4 bases from J, the gap between germline ends came to 11 bases. Germline CDR1 SGHRS, CDR2 YFSETQ. CDR3 protein: CASSLEAGRYEQYF. In nucleotides, the CDR3 is TGCGCCAGCAGCTTGGAGGCAGGGAGGTACGAGCAGTACTTC.

The chain combines TRBV19 with TRBJ1-1; D is unclear. Trimming shortened V by 1 base and J by 11 bases, and 23 bases separated the two germline ends. The germline V gene encodes CDR1 LNHDA and CDR2 SQIVND (reference sequence). The CDR3 consists of 16 residues. The CDR3 DNA reads as TGTGCCAGTAGTATAGGGGTCGACACGACGCGCATGCAGGCTTTCTTT. It codes for CASSIGVDTTRMQAFF.

This clone was recorded only once. The chain links TRBV5-4 to TRBJ2-7; no definite D call. V dropped 0 bases and J dropped 0 bases, with 4 bases sitting between them. CDR3 length: 13 amino acids. CDR1 and CDR2 from the germline V gene are SGHNT and YYREEE (reference sequence). CDR3 bases: TGTGCCAGCAGCTTGGCGTCCTCCTACGAGCAGTACTTC. As protein: CASSLASSYEQYF.

The chain carries TRBV5-6 and TRBJ2-1; TRBD2 matches 11 bases. The CDR3 spans 16 residues. V dropped 1 base and J dropped 4; count of bases not matched to a gene: 4. CDR1 is SGHDT, CDR2 YYEEEE, per germline. Here the CDR3 reads CASSLPGLAGYNEQFF. The CDR3 DNA sequence: TGTGCCAGCAGCTTGCCCGGACTAGCGGGTTACAATGAGCAGTTCTTC.

The chain joins TRBV6-5 to TRBJ2-3; the D gene is possibly TRBD1 (5 bases). V dropped 6 bases and J dropped 4 bases, with 14 bases sitting between them. The CDR3 extends over 14 amino acids. Germline V gene data show CDR1 as MNHEY and CDR2 as SVGAGI. The CDR3 bases are TGTGCCAGCAGAATCACAGGAATCCCAGATACGCAGTATTTT. This translates into CASRITGIPDTQYF.

The rearrangement uses TRBV10-3 and TRBJ2-2, with TRBD1 matching 7 bases. From germline, CDR1 is ENHRY and CDR2 SYGVKD. The CDR3 has 17 amino acids. With V trimmed by 0 bases and J by 5 bases, 9 bases remained unmatched. Here the CDR3 reads CAISESKTLDRTGELFF. CDR3 bases: TGTGCCATCAGTGAGTCGAAGACCTTGGACAGGACCGGGGAGCTGTTTTTT.

The rearrangement joins TRBV30 to TRBJ2-7; 8 nucleotides agree with TRBD1. Germline lookup yields CDR1 GTSNPN and CDR2 SVGIG (reference sequence). V lost 8 bases to trimming and J lost 0 bases; unmatched junction nucleotides: 6. The CDR3 is 13 residues long. CDR3 protein: CATPGTGSYEQYV. The CDR3 DNA sequence: TGTGCCACCCCCGGGACAGGCTCCTACGAGCAGTACGTC.

This clone was detected once. The chain has TRBV29-1 and TRBJ1-2; 8 nucleotides align to TRBD1. Germline V gene lookup returns CDR1 SQVTM and CDR2 ANQGSEA. The CDR3 covers 14 residues. The junction had 10 bases not matched to a gene; V was cut back by 7 bases and J by 3 bases. The CDR3 here is CSAEQGGSDYGYTF. The DNA for the CDR3 is TGCAGCGCCGAACAGGGGGGGTCGGACTATGGCTACACCTTC.

V gene TRBV11-2 combines with J gene TRBJ1-2, with 8 bases matching TRBD1. The V and J ends lost 0 bases and 7 bases, in that order; junction bases with no gene match: 7. The CDR3 contains 15 residues. CDR1 is SGHAT and CDR2 is FQNNGV in the germline V gene. The CDR3 here is CASSLDPAGGSGYTF. The CDR3 coding sequence is TGTGCCAGCAGCTTAGATCCCGCAGGGGGCAGTGGCTACACCTTC.

The chain employs TRBV6-5 and TRBJ1-6; TRBD1 might be the D (5 bases). Germline assignment: CDR1 MNHEY and CDR2 SVGAGI. The CDR3 has 14 amino acids. V lost 6 bases and J lost 9, with 15 bases in between. CDR3 loop: CASSAGGGGSPLHF. DNA for the CDR3: TGTGCCAGCAGCGCCGGGGGGGGAGGTTCACCCCTCCACTTT.

This clone was observed a single time. The rearrangement uses TRBV7-9 and TRBJ2-7, with D uncertain. Trimming took off 1 base at V and 3 bases at J, with 7 bases between the two ends. This CDR3 has 13 amino acids. CDR1 is SEHNR and CDR2 is FQNEAQ in the germline V gene (reference sequence). CDR3 sequence: CASSLEGYYEQYV. The CDR3 coding sequence is TGTGCCAGCAGCTTAGAAGGTTACTACGAGCAGTACGTC.

This clone is a singleton in its sample. The sample holds other DNA sequences that translate to the same CDR3. The J gene is TRBJ1-5, the V gene TRBV15, with TRBD1 matching 7 bases. This CDR3 has 15 residues. Germline trimming cut 1 base from V and 0 bases from J; bases unmatched to any gene: 0. CDR1 and CDR2 (germline): LNHNV, YYDKDF (reference sequence). CDR3 nucleotide sequence: TGTGCCACCAGCAGAGGACAGGGTAGCAATCAGCCCCAGCATTTT. Translation: CATSRGQGSNQPQHF.

This chain joins TRBV7-6 and TRBJ2-1; D not certain. In germline, CDR1 is SGHVS, CDR2 FNYEAQ. This CDR3 contains 11 residues. V was cut by 6 bases and J by 5 bases, with 5 bases left in between. CDR3 DNA: TGTGCCAGCAGAACAAACAATGAGCAGTTCTTC. This translates into CASRTNNEQFF.